The 30 T cell receptor beta chains reported below all come from one sample, sequenced in a study of blood T cell repertoires in COVID-19. Clones were sequenced by immunoSEQ multiplex PCR, and TCRdb holds only the in-frame ones, with some missing. The table records about 280,000 clones, around 84% of them present only once. Sequencing was done on a sample of PBMCs or T cells enriched from blood (not recorded which). These receptors were collected from a woman aged 45 to 65 who had recovered from COVID-19.

The chain is built from TRBV6-5 and TRBJ1-5, with D possibly TRBD1 on 6 matching bases. This CDR3 comprises 15 residues. V dropped 4 bases and J dropped 9 bases, with 19 bases sitting between them. Per germline, CDR1 MNHEY and CDR2 SVGAGI. In nucleotides, the CDR3 is TGTGCCAGCAGTTCTTGGCAGGGGATTAGGGGGCCCCAGCATTTT. Amino acids: CASSSWQGIRGPQHF.

This clone was detected a few times. V is TRBV4-3 and J is TRBJ1-3; perhaps TRBD1 as D (6 bases). V was clipped by 1 base and J by 2 bases, with 12 bases between them. Germline lookup yields CDR1 LGHNA and CDR2 YSLEER. The CDR3 length is 16 residues. The CDR3: CASSQAYRDPGNTIYF. Here the CDR3 DNA reads TGCGCCAGCAGCCAAGCTTACAGGGACCCTGGAAACACCATATATTTT.

The V call is TRBV10-1, the J call TRBJ1-1; D remains ambiguous. Germline assignment: CDR1 WNHNN and CDR2 SYGVQD (reference sequence). The V end lost 0 bases, the J end lost 3 bases, and 14 bases lay between the germline ends. This CDR3 has 16 residues. The CDR3: CASSESVEVVYTEAFF. CDR3 DNA: TGCGCCAGCAGTGAGTCGGTTGAGGTGGTGTACACTGAAGCTTTCTTT.

The chain combines TRBV16 with TRBJ2-1, with a possible D match to TRBD2 (6 bases). There are 12 residues in the CDR3. Germline assignment: CDR1 KGHSY and CDR2 FQNENV. V lost 4 bases and J 9 bases, leaving 10 bases between the germline ends. In DNA form, the CDR3 reads TGTGCCAGCAGCCCGCAGGGACTTGAGCAGTTCTTC. Translated: CASSPQGLEQFF.

V is TRBV28 and J is TRBJ2-1; 9 bases agree with TRBD1. Per germline, CDR1 MDHEN and CDR2 SYDVKM. Trimming took 1 base from V and 3 from J; bases not matched to a gene: 1. The CDR3 totals 15 residues. The CDR3 coding sequence is TGTGCCAGCAGTTTATTGGGACAGGGCTACAATGAGCAGTTCTTC. It translates to CASSLLGQGYNEQFF.

This clone was seen only a few times. The rearrangement uses TRBV19 and TRBJ2-1; D gene ambiguous. With 0 bases removed from V and 4 bases from J, the gap between germline ends came to 7 bases. The CDR3 is made up of 14 amino acids. CDR1 is LNHDA and CDR2 is SQIVND in the germline V gene (reference sequence). The DNA of the CDR3 is TGTGCCAGTAGTATAGATTTGCTATACAATGAGCAGTTCTTC. Protein sequence: CASSIDLLYNEQFF.

The rearrangement uses TRBV4-1 and TRBJ1-2, with TRBD1 identical over 7 bases. The germline CDR1 and CDR2 sequences are MGHRA and YSYEKL. The CDR3 contains 14 residues. J gave up 3 bases and V 3 bases, and 4 bases lay outside the gene matches. The CDR3 spells CASSQVGGDYGYTF. The CDR3 DNA reads TGCGCCAGCAGCCAGGTAGGGGGCGACTATGGCTACACCTTC.

This clone was seen only once. The chain uses TRBV6-5 and TRBJ2-2, with 8 nucleotides matching TRBD1. Germline CDR1 MNHEY, CDR2 SVGAGI. V gave up 0 bases and J gave up 4 bases; unmatched junction bases: 4. This CDR3 region has 16 residues. The CDR3 DNA follows: TGTGCCAGCAGTTACTCTCAGGGGGCGAGCACCGGGGAGCTGTTTTTT. It translates to CASSYSQGASTGELFF.

The V call is TRBV11-2, the J call TRBJ2-7; TRBD2 agrees at 11 bases. The trim removed 3 bases at V and 0 bases at J, leaving 7 bases unmatched. From germline, CDR1 is SGHAT and CDR2 FQNNGV. The CDR3 consists of 17 residues. CDR3 loop: CASSFSSGGISSYEQYF. For the CDR3, the DNA is TGTGCCAGCAGCTTTTCTAGCGGGGGGATCAGCTCCTACGAGCAGTACTTC. The full variable domain, its missing parts supplied by reference TRBV11-2 and TRBJ2-7, is EAGVAQSPRYKIIEKRQSVAFWCNPISGHATLYWYQQILGQGPKLLIQFQNNGVVDDSQLPKDRFSAERLKGVDSTLKIQPAKLEDSAVYLCASSFSSGGISSYEQYFGPGTRLTVT.

This clone appeared once. The gene calls are TRBV27 and TRBJ2-2; TRBD1 matches 8 bases. Germline CDR1 MNHEY, CDR2 SMNVEV (reference sequence). V shed 7 bases, J shed 5 bases, and the junction held 6 bases outside the gene matches. CDR3 length: 14 residues. CDR3 nucleotides: TGTGCCAGCACCCACAGGGGGTTTACCGGGGAGCTGTTTTTT. It encodes CASTHRGFTGELFF.

There are a few counts of this clone. The chain is built from TRBV20-1 and TRBJ1-3; D perhaps matches TRBD1 (6 bases). V lost 3 bases, J lost 0 bases, and 12 bases lay in between. The germline V gene encodes CDR1 DFQATT and CDR2 SNEGSKA (reference sequence). CDR3 length: 15 amino acids. The DNA of the CDR3 is TGCAGTGCTAGTAGGTCCAGGGGCTCTGGAAACACCATATATTTT. Translated: CSASRSRGSGNTIYF.

This clone was observed a handful of times. The chain carries TRBV7-3 and TRBJ2-2; 9 nucleotides align to TRBD2. Germline V lookup: CDR1 SGHTA, CDR2 FQGTGA. The CDR3 consists of 16 residues. V lost 5 bases, J lost 6 bases, and 10 bases stayed unmatched. CDR3 protein: CASSPPGGGASGELFF. The DNA for the CDR3 is TGTGCCAGCAGCCCCCCTGGCGGGGGGGCTTCCGGGGAGCTGTTTTTT.

This clone appeared a few times. The rearrangement joins TRBV7-9 to TRBJ2-7; 7 nucleotides align to TRBD2. Germline values: CDR1 SEHNR, CDR2 FQNEAQ (reference sequence). The CDR3 is 15 residues long. J lost 2 bases, V lost 5 bases, and 9 bases had no gene match. As DNA, the CDR3 is TGTGCCAGCAGCCCTAGTGGGGGGGTCACCTACGAGCAGTACTTC. This sequence encodes CASSPSGGVTYEQYF.

In this sample, this clone turned up once. The V call is TRBV6-1, the J call TRBJ1-2; TRBD1 matches at 8 bases. This CDR3 is 18 amino acids long. Per the germline V gene, CDR1 is MNHNS and CDR2 is SASEGT. V dropped 0 bases and J dropped 4; count of bases not matched to a gene: 13. This chain's CDR3 is CASSEADRTGIFLYGYTF. The CDR3 nucleotides are TGTGCCAGCAGTGAAGCGGACAGGACAGGGATCTTTCTCTATGGCTACACCTTC.

The chain combines TRBV15 with TRBJ2-1; tentative D call: TRBD2 (5 bases). This CDR3 has 16 residues. The germline V and J ends were trimmed by 0 bases and 9 bases, with 18 bases remaining between them. Germline assignment: CDR1 LNHNV and CDR2 YYDKDF (reference sequence). The CDR3 protein is CATSRDSGGVSGEQFF. CDR3 DNA sequence: TGTGCCACCAGCAGAGATTCGGGCGGAGTGAGCGGTGAGCAGTTCTTC. Supplemented by reference TRBV15 and TRBJ2-1, the full variable domain reads DAMVIQNPRYQVTQFGKPVTLSCSQTLNHNVMYWYQQKSSQAPKLLFHYYDKDFNNEADTPDNFQSRRPNTSFCFLDIRSPGLGDTAMYLCATSRDSGGVSGEQFFGPGTRLTVL.

V usage is TRBV19 and J usage is TRBJ2-3, with unresolved D. Trimming pared 3 bases from V and 2 bases from J, leaving 12 bases between. The CDR3 loop spans 15 amino acids. From germline, CDR1 is LNHDA and CDR2 SQIVND (reference sequence). The CDR3, as DNA: TGTGCCAGTAGTATCTCGTGGCCTGACACAGATACGCAGTATTTT. Protein: CASSISWPDTDTQYF.

The gene calls are TRBV5-5 and TRBJ2-1, with a weak D call TRBD1 (7 bases). This CDR3 contains 16 residues. V lost 0 bases to trimming and J lost 1 base, with 11 bases between them. Per germline, CDR1 SGHKS and CDR2 YYEKEE (reference sequence). The CDR3 reads CASSLVGGQSYNEQFF. CDR3 nucleotide sequence: TGTGCCAGCAGCTTGGTGGGGGGACAGTCCTACAATGAGCAGTTCTTC.

The chain couples TRBV7-2 to TRBJ2-1; D call uncertain. The V and J ends lost 5 bases and 7 bases respectively, with 27 bases between them. The CDR3 has 18 residues. The germline gives CDR1 SGHTA, CDR2 FQGNSA. The CDR3, as DNA: TGTGCCAGCAGCCGCACAAACCTTCCCAAGTCTGGTTTGAATGAGCAGTTCTTC. Protein sequence: CASSRTNLPKSGLNEQFF.

The chain carries TRBV6-1 and TRBJ1-4; D may be TRBD1 (5 bases). This CDR3 comprises 15 residues. Germline V gene data show CDR1 as MNHNS and CDR2 as SASEGT. The V end lost 2 bases, the J end lost 5 bases, and 12 bases lay between the germline ends. CDR3 protein: CASSELGGSNEKLFF. In nucleotides, the CDR3 is TGTGCCAGCAGTGAATTGGGGGGTTCAAATGAAAAACTGTTTTTT.

The rearrangement joins TRBV6-5 to TRBJ1-5; D is undetermined. This CDR3 is built from 13 residues. V gave up 6 bases and J gave up 4 bases, with 10 bases separating them. Per the germline V gene, CDR1 is MNHEY and CDR2 is SVGAGI. The chain's CDR3 is CASRITLNQPQHF. The CDR3 DNA follows: TGTGCCAGCAGGATAACTCTAAATCAGCCCCAGCATTTT.

The rearrangement links TRBV9 to TRBJ2-1; 7 bases agree with TRBD2. The CDR3 totals 15 residues. The V gene end was trimmed by 0 bases and the J gene end by 2 bases; junction bases not matched to a gene: 2. Per the germline V gene, CDR1 is SGDLS and CDR2 is YYNGEE. CDR3 sequence reads: CASSVGLAPYNEQFF. The CDR3 nucleotides are TGTGCCAGCAGCGTAGGACTAGCCCCCTACAATGAGCAGTTCTTC.

The chain joins TRBV20-1 to TRBJ1-2, with D possibly TRBD1 on 6 matching bases. Trimming took off 3 bases at V and 2 bases at J, with 13 bases between the two ends. Germline values: CDR1 DFQATT, CDR2 SNEGSKA (reference sequence). CDR3 length: 14 amino acids. CDR3 sequence: CSASLGHSNYGYTF. The CDR3 region has the DNA TGCAGTGCTAGTTTGGGACACTCCAACTATGGCTACACCTTC.

Points on this clone: Other DNA variants within this sample encode the same CDR3. The rearrangement joins TRBV19 to TRBJ1-1; 8 nucleotides line up with TRBD1. CDR3 length: 13 amino acids. The V segment lost 4 bases and the J segment 3 bases; nucleotides outside the gene matches: 1. Germline V gene sequence: CDR1 LNHDA, CDR2 SQIVND (reference sequence). CDR3 sequence reads: CASSTTGDTEAFF. The CDR3 region has the DNA TGTGCCAGTAGTACGACAGGGGACACTGAAGCTTTCTTT. Combining the CDR3 with reference TRBV19 and TRBJ1-1 gives the whole variable domain DGGITQSPKYLFRKEGQNVTLSCEQNLNHDAMYWYRQDPGQGLRLIYYSQIVNDFQKGDIAEGYSVSREKKESFPLTVTSAQKNPTAFYLCASSTTGDTEAFFGQGTRLTVV.

The rearrangement links TRBV28 to TRBJ1-1, with D possibly TRBD1 on 5 matching bases. The germline V gene has CDR1 MDHEN and CDR2 SYDVKM. V was trimmed by 3 bases and J by 0 bases, leaving 20 bases between them. The CDR3 contains 18 residues. The CDR3 sequence is CASSFPAGGFGMNTEAFF. CDR3 in DNA: TGTGCCAGCAGTTTCCCTGCGGGGGGTTTCGGGATGAACACTGAAGCTTTCTTT.

This clone was counted a single time. The rearrangement links TRBV29-1 to TRBJ2-2, with 7 bases fitting TRBD1. V lost 1 base and J lost 6; bases outside the gene matches: 11. The germline V gene has CDR1 SQVTM and CDR2 ANQGSEA. The CDR3 is 16 amino acids. CDR3 sequence (DNA): TGCAGCGTTGAAGGTCGGAACTGGGACAGCGCCGGGGAGCTGTTTTTT. It codes for CSVEGRNWDSAGELFF.

The chain has TRBV2 and TRBJ2-7; 11 nucleotides align to TRBD1. Looked up from germline, CDR1 is SNHLY and CDR2 is FYNNEI. V was pared by 3 bases and J by 6 bases, with 10 bases of the junction left unmatched. The CDR3 sequence is 16 residues long. The CDR3 nucleotides are TGTGCCAGCAGTGATCATCGGGACAGGGGGTTCAGCGAGCAGTACTTC. This codes for CASSDHRDRGFSEQYF.

This chain joins TRBV9 and TRBJ2-1, with a tentative D call TRBD2 (6 bases). Between the trimmed V and J ends, which lost 0 bases and 6 bases, there was a span of 19 bases. This CDR3 is built from 17 residues. Germline CDR1 reads SGDLS; CDR2 reads YYNGEE. CDR3 DNA: TGTGCCAGCAGCGTAGCTACCCGGGGGATCGGTGCCAATGAGCAGTTCTTC. Encoded protein: CASSVATRGIGANEQFF. Full variable domain (remainder filled in from reference TRBV9 and TRBJ2-1): DSGVTQTPKHLITATGQRVTLRCSPRSGDLSVYWYQQSLDQGLQFLIQYYNGEERAKGNILERFSAQQFPDLHSELNLSSLELGDSALYFCASSVATRGIGANEQFFGPGTRLTVL.

The J gene is TRBJ1-2, the V gene TRBV6-5; 7 bases align to TRBD1. V lost 2 bases, J lost 4 bases, and 7 bases stayed unmatched. The CDR3 totals 15 residues. The germline gives CDR1 MNHEY, CDR2 SVGAGI. The CDR3 loop is CASSYPQGFAYGYTF. CDR3 nucleotides: TGTGCCAGCAGTTACCCACAGGGGTTTGCCTATGGCTACACCTTC.

This clone was detected a few times. CDR3 residues: CASSPLRLVEDTGELFF. The CDR3 DNA sequence: TGTGCCAGCTCACCACTCAGACTAGTGGAGGACACCGGGGAGCTGTTTTTT. V usage is TRBV18 and J usage is TRBJ2-2; D possibly corresponds to TRBD2 (6 bases). Trimming left V 1 base short and J 3 bases short, with 15 bases between. The CDR3 sequence is 17 residues long. The V gene's germline CDR1 is KGHSH and CDR2 LQKENI.

J is TRBJ1-3 and V is TRBV28; TRBD1 matches at 7 bases. From germline, CDR1 is MDHEN and CDR2 SYDVKM. The CDR3 is 15 amino acids. The trim removed 5 bases at V and 2 bases at J, leaving 6 bases unmatched. CDR3 region: CASSKVDRTGNTIYF. CDR3 coding DNA: TGTGCCAGCAGTAAGGTGGACAGGACTGGAAACACCATATATTTT.